This entry lists 6 T cell receptor beta chains sequenced from one sample in a study of Graves' ophthalmopathy and Graves' hyperthyroidism. RNA transcripts were the template, and TCR beta CDR3 regions were amplified from them. An initial RT-PCR round employing HTBI primers preceded a second-round multiplex PCR. TCRdb passed the multiplex PCR reads through MiXCR, listing each CDR3 protein once. The repertoire holds 350,000 to 400,000 distinct CDR3 sequences, with approximately 16% as singletons. The material sequenced was peripheral blood. The receptors were gathered from a woman between 18 and 30 years old with Graves' ophthalmopathy.

This clonotype was counted many times. The gene calls are TRBV11-1 and TRBJ2-7; 9 nucleotides align to TRBD1. J gave up 6 bases and V 6 bases, and 15 bases lay outside the gene matches. CDR1 is SGHAT and CDR2 is FQDESV in the germline V gene (reference sequence). This CDR3 is 16 amino acids long. As DNA, the CDR3 is TGTGCCAGCAGTTCGGGACAGGGAGTCGAAGTGGGCGAGCAGTACTTC. It translates to CASSSGQGVEVGEQYF.

This clonotype has at least ten counts. The chain joins TRBV7-8 to TRBJ2-6; D call uncertain. CDR3 length equals 15 residues. V lost 5 bases, J lost 3 bases, and 11 bases lay in between. Germline V CDR1 and CDR2: SGHVS, FQNEAQ. The CDR3 reads CASSIRWGGANVLTF. The CDR3 DNA sequence: TGTGCCAGCAGCATTAGGTGGGGTGGGGCCAACGTCCTGACTTTC.

This clonotype occurred many times. This rearrangement joins TRBV6-2 or TRBV6-3 to TRBJ2-2; the D gene is possibly TRBD1 (6 bases). Deletions cut 6 bases from V and 3 bases from J, with 8 bases between. Germline values: CDR1 MNHEY, CDR2 SVGEGT. The CDR3 spans 13 residues. The CDR3 region is CASSPGDTGELFF. The CDR3 DNA sequence: TGTGCCAGCAGCCCAGGGGACACCGGGGAGCTGTTTTTT.

This clonotype was seen ten or more times. This chain links TRBV28 with TRBJ1-3; D not certain. Germline assignment: CDR1 MDHEN and CDR2 SYDVKM. Trimming cost V 6 bases and J 0 bases, with 18 bases left between them. The CDR3 totals 17 residues. Written as DNA, the CDR3 is TGTGCCAGCAGGAACCCTCGTGGGCCCTCCTCTGGAAACACCATATATTTT. Its protein is CASRNPRGPSSGNTIYF.

This clonotype was found many times. The chain links TRBV28 to TRBJ2-7, with 11 bases that match TRBD2. Germline CDR1 reads MDHEN; CDR2 reads SYDVKM. This CDR3 has 15 residues. The J segment lost 1 base and the V segment lost 6 bases, leaving 5 bases of the junction unmatched. The CDR3 sequence is CASSLGLAASYEQYF. For the CDR3, the DNA is TGTGCCAGCAGCCTGGGACTAGCGGCATCCTACGAGCAGTACTTC.

This clonotype was seen ten or more times. The chain couples TRBV30 to TRBJ1-1; TRBD1 matches at 7 bases. Germline CDR1 GTSNPN, CDR2 SVGIG (reference sequence). The CDR3 totals 16 residues. V gave up 2 bases and J gave up 0 bases; unmatched junction bases: 9. The CDR3 is CAWSRRWDSLNTEAFF. CDR3 sequence (DNA): TGTGCCTGGAGTCGGAGATGGGACAGTCTGAACACTGAAGCTTTCTTT.